The rows below give T cell receptor beta chains drawn from one sample of a study of breast tumors, draining lymph nodes, adjacent tissues. TCRdb re-analysed the multiplex PCR reads in MiXCR, keeping a single row per CDR3 protein. The sample yields approximately 300,000 distinct CDR3 sequences, over 25% seen once. The specimen sequenced was axillary lymph node tissue. These receptors came from a female donor with breast cancer. Some clones in this sample may be carry-over from other donors' samples. The CDR3 runs from the conserved cysteine through the conserved F or W. D genes are given only for firm matches. The size of a clone is reported for some rows only, either as once, few or many, or as a class for expanded clones.

V gene: TRBV28
clone size: -
D gene: -
J gene: TRBJ1-5
CDR3 protein: CASSLRQRDQPQHF
CDR3 DNA: TGTGCCAGCAGTTTAAGACAAAGAGATCAGCCCCAGCATTTT

V gene: TRBV7-6
clone size: -
D gene: -
J gene: TRBJ1-6
CDR3 protein: CASSLGGGSLLHF
CDR3 DNA: TGTGCCAGCAGCTTAGGGGGAGGCTCGCTCCTCCACTTT

V gene: TRBV12-3/TRBV12-4
clone size: many
D gene: TRBD1
J gene: TRBJ1-5
CDR3 protein: CASSLSGGDNQPQHF
CDR3 DNA: TGTGCCAGCAGTTTGTCAGGGGGAGACAATCAGCCCCAGCATTTT

V gene: TRBV10-2
clone size: -
D gene: -
J gene: TRBJ2-7
CDR3 protein: CASSSRVGTYEQYF
CDR3 DNA: TGTGCCAGCAGTTCAAGAGTAGGTACCTACGAGCAGTACTTC

V gene: TRBV7-9
clone size: many
D gene: -
J gene: TRBJ1-1
CDR3 protein: CASSPGAGLNTEAFF
CDR3 DNA: TGTGCCAGCAGCCCTGGGGCAGGGTTGAACACTGAAGCTTTCTTT

V gene: TRBV5-4
clone size: -
D gene: TRBD1
J gene: TRBJ2-1
CDR3 protein: CASSSLEGASYNERFF
CDR3 DNA: TGTGCCAGCAGCTCTCTTGAGGGGGCCTCCTACAATGAGCGGTTCTTC

V gene: TRBV28
clone size: -
D gene: TRBD2
J gene: TRBJ2-5
CDR3 protein: CASRRLAGDPQETQYF
CDR3 DNA: TGTGCCAGCAGAAGACTAGCGGGAGATCCCCAAGAGACCCAGTACTTC

V gene: TRBV4-1
clone size: few
D gene: -
J gene: TRBJ2-1
CDR3 protein: CASSQEVARGMFF
CDR3 DNA: TGCGCCAGCAGCCAAGAAGTCGCCAGGGGTATGTTCTTC

V gene: TRBV30
clone size: many
D gene: -
J gene: TRBJ2-5
CDR3 protein: CACTLGGETQYF
CDR3 DNA: TGTGCCTGCACTCTAGGCGGGGAGACCCAGTACTTC

V gene: TRBV20-1
clone size: many
D gene: TRBD2
J gene: TRBJ2-7
CDR3 protein: CSARTSGRAHSYEQYF
CDR3 DNA: TGCAGTGCGAGGACTAGCGGGAGGGCCCACTCCTACGAGCAGTACTTC

V gene: TRBV5-1
clone size: once
D gene: TRBD1
J gene: TRBJ2-2
CDR3 protein: CASSSSRTGDLFF
CDR3 DNA: TGCGCCAGCAGCTCAAGCAGGACAGGGGACCTGTTTTTT

V gene: TRBV7-9
clone size: -
D gene: TRBD2
J gene: TRBJ2-5
CDR3 protein: CASSHTGTSGGSGTQYF
CDR3 DNA: TGTGCCAGCAGCCACACCGGGACTAGCGGAGGGAGTGGGACCCAGTACTTC

V gene: TRBV18
clone size: -
D gene: TRBD2
J gene: TRBJ2-7
CDR3 protein: CASSPGTSGTSYEQYF
CDR3 DNA: TGTGCCAGCTCACCAGGGACTAGCGGGACCTCCTACGAGCAGTACTTC

V gene: TRBV13
clone size: -
D gene: -
J gene: TRBJ1-2
CDR3 protein: CASSGSTDYGYTF
CDR3 DNA: TGTGCCAGCAGCGGATCGACAGACTATGGCTACACCTTC

V gene: TRBV5-1
clone size: few
D gene: -
J gene: TRBJ2-5
CDR3 protein: CASSLATPGAGLDTQYF
CDR3 DNA: TGCGCCAGCAGCTTGGCCACCCCAGGCGCAGGTTTGGATACCCAGTACTTC

V gene: TRBV29-1
clone size: -
D gene: TRBD1
J gene: TRBJ2-3
CDR3 protein: CSLWGDRAGDTQYF
CDR3 DNA: TGCAGCTTGTGGGGGGACAGGGCAGGAGATACGCAGTATTTT

V gene: TRBV10-3
clone size: -
D gene: -
J gene: TRBJ1-2
CDR3 protein: CAISGTGGHYGYTF
CDR3 DNA: TGTGCCATCAGTGGCACCGGGGGGCACTATGGCTACACCTTC

V gene: TRBV20-1
clone size: few
D gene: TRBD2
J gene: TRBJ2-7
CDR3 protein: CSARGDSGRTYEQYF
CDR3 DNA: TGCAGTGCTAGAGGTGATAGCGGGAGGACCTACGAGCAGTACTTC

V gene: TRBV20-1
clone size: -
D gene: -
J gene: TRBJ2-4
CDR3 protein: CSARVPLGAKNIQYF
CDR3 DNA: TGCAGTGCTAGGGTCCCCCTGGGAGCCAAAAACATTCAGTACTTC

V gene: TRBV12-3/TRBV12-4
clone size: many
D gene: -
J gene: TRBJ2-2
CDR3 protein: CASRIRENGELFF
CDR3 DNA: TGTGCCAGCCGTATACGGGAGAACGGGGAGCTGTTTTTT

V gene: TRBV27
clone size: few
D gene: TRBD2
J gene: TRBJ2-2
CDR3 protein: CASSLLAGDTGELFF
CDR3 DNA: TGTGCCAGCAGTTTACTCGCGGGAGACACCGGGGAGCTGTTTTTT

V gene: TRBV5-1
clone size: many
D gene: -
J gene: TRBJ1-4
CDR3 protein: CASARSSNEKLFF
CDR3 DNA: TGCGCCAGCGCGAGGTCTTCTAATGAAAAACTGTTTTTT

V gene: TRBV10-1
clone size: -
D gene: TRBD2
J gene: TRBJ2-1
CDR3 protein: CASSGTSYNEQFF
CDR3 DNA: TGCGCCAGCAGTGGGACTAGCTATAATGAGCAGTTCTTC

V gene: TRBV5-1
clone size: many
D gene: -
J gene: TRBJ2-3
CDR3 protein: CASSSTGSDTQYF
CDR3 DNA: TGCGCCAGCAGCTCCACGGGCTCAGATACGCAGTATTTT

V gene: TRBV5-8
clone size: many
D gene: -
J gene: TRBJ1-5
CDR3 protein: CASSVSPGVNQPQHF
CDR3 DNA: TGTGCCAGCAGCGTATCCCCGGGGGTCAATCAGCCCCAGCATTTT

V gene: TRBV20-1
clone size: many
D gene: -
J gene: TRBJ2-1
CDR3 protein: CSARDGIGQFF
CDR3 DNA: TGCAGTGCTAGAGATGGGATAGGGCAGTTCTTC

V gene: TRBV6-2/TRBV6-3
clone size: few
D gene: -
J gene: TRBJ2-1
CDR3 protein: CASGNNEQFF
CDR3 DNA: TGTGCCAGCGGAAACAATGAGCAGTTCTTC

V gene: TRBV11-2
clone size: many
D gene: -
J gene: TRBJ2-3
CDR3 protein: CASSKVAAGTDTQYF
CDR3 DNA: TGTGCCAGCAGCAAAGTGGCAGCGGGCACAGATACGCAGTATTTT

V gene: TRBV20-1
clone size: -
D gene: -
J gene: TRBJ2-1
CDR3 protein: CSARDVWISGHNEQFF
CDR3 DNA: TGCAGTGCTAGAGATGTCTGGATTAGCGGACACAATGAGCAGTTCTTC

V gene: TRBV19
clone size: -
D gene: -
J gene: TRBJ2-5
CDR3 protein: CASSIKASSGLSETQYF
CDR3 DNA: TGTGCCAGTAGTATAAAAGCTTCGTCAGGATTGTCAGAGACCCAGTACTTC

V gene: TRBV11-3
clone size: many
D gene: -
J gene: TRBJ1-3
CDR3 protein: CASSGRIGGNTIYF
CDR3 DNA: TGTGCCAGCAGCGGCCGCATCGGCGGAAACACCATATATTTT

V gene: TRBV20-1
clone size: many
D gene: -
J gene: TRBJ2-5
CDR3 protein: CSARTTGIRETQYF
CDR3 DNA: TGCAGTGCTAGAACAACAGGGATCCGAGAGACCCAGTACTTC

V gene: TRBV20-1
clone size: many
D gene: TRBD2
J gene: TRBJ2-3
CDR3 protein: CSARQAGARDTQYF
CDR3 DNA: TGCAGTGCTAGACAAGCGGGAGCGAGAGATACGCAGTATTTT

V gene: TRBV11-3
clone size: many
D gene: -
J gene: TRBJ1-4
CDR3 protein: CASSLGSFNEKLFF
CDR3 DNA: TGTGCCAGCAGCTTGGGAAGTTTCAATGAAAAACTGTTTTTT

V gene: TRBV4-3
clone size: many
D gene: -
J gene: TRBJ2-7
CDR3 protein: CASTPALADSYEQYF
CDR3 DNA: TGCGCCAGCACCCCCGCACTAGCCGATTCCTACGAGCAGTACTTC

V gene: TRBV5-1
clone size: few
D gene: -
J gene: TRBJ1-1
CDR3 protein: CASSLVQGNTEAFF
CDR3 DNA: TGCGCCAGCAGCTTGGTTCAGGGGAACACTGAAGCTTTCTTT

V gene: TRBV7-3
clone size: many
D gene: -
J gene: TRBJ2-2
CDR3 protein: CASSSDRYTGELFF
CDR3 DNA: TGTGCCAGCAGCTCCGACAGATACACCGGGGAGCTGTTTTTT

V gene: TRBV7-8
clone size: many
D gene: TRBD1
J gene: TRBJ2-7
CDR3 protein: CASSPNQGDPSYEQYF
CDR3 DNA: TGTGCCAGCAGCCCCAACCAGGGGGACCCCTCCTACGAGCAGTACTTC

V gene: TRBV2
clone size: -
D gene: TRBD1
J gene: TRBJ1-4
CDR3 protein: CASNFPGQGNEKLFF
CDR3 DNA: TGTGCCAGCAATTTCCCGGGACAGGGAAATGAAAAACTGTTTTTT

V gene: TRBV3-1
clone size: few
D gene: -
J gene: TRBJ2-7
CDR3 protein: CASSQASRSREQYF
CDR3 DNA: TGTGCCAGCAGCCAAGCTTCAAGGTCCCGCGAGCAGTACTTC

V gene: TRBV20-1
clone size: -
D gene: -
J gene: TRBJ1-4
CDR3 protein: CSASGNGAGADEKLFF
CDR3 DNA: TGCAGTGCTAGCGGGAATGGGGCCGGGGCGGACGAAAAACTGTTTTTT

V gene: TRBV19
clone size: many
D gene: TRBD2
J gene: TRBJ2-1
CDR3 protein: CASSLAGTTNEQFF
CDR3 DNA: TGTGCCAGTAGCCTCGCCGGGACTACCAATGAGCAGTTCTTC

V gene: TRBV5-1
clone size: many
D gene: -
J gene: TRBJ1-2
CDR3 protein: CASSLKIRDTLHGYTF
CDR3 DNA: TGCGCCAGCAGCTTGAAGATCCGGGACACCCTTCATGGCTACACCTTC

V gene: TRBV7-9
clone size: -
D gene: TRBD1
J gene: TRBJ1-1
CDR3 protein: CASSADRAGGEAFF
CDR3 DNA: TGTGCCAGCAGCGCGGACAGGGCGGGAGGTGAAGCTTTCTTT

V gene: TRBV20-1
clone size: many
D gene: TRBD2
J gene: TRBJ2-1
CDR3 protein: CSALHGTRTYNEQFF
CDR3 DNA: TGCAGTGCTCTTCACGGGACTAGGACCTACAATGAGCAGTTCTTC

V gene: TRBV9
clone size: many
D gene: -
J gene: TRBJ1-2
CDR3 protein: CASSAREIGYGYTF
CDR3 DNA: TGTGCCAGCAGCGCCCGGGAAATCGGCTATGGCTACACCTTC

V gene: TRBV7-7
clone size: many
D gene: TRBD1
J gene: TRBJ2-5
CDR3 protein: CASSLDRGGETQYF
CDR3 DNA: TGTGCTAGCAGCCTGGACAGGGGGGGAGAGACCCAGTACTTC

V gene: TRBV30
clone size: -
D gene: TRBD2
J gene: TRBJ2-1
CDR3 protein: CAWSTSASGEWGPYNEQFF
CDR3 DNA: TGTGCCTGGAGTACGTCGGCTAGCGGAGAATGGGGACCCTACAATGAGCAGTTCTTC

V gene: TRBV7-9
clone size: -
D gene: -
J gene: TRBJ1-4
CDR3 protein: CVSKPATNEKLFF
CDR3 DNA: TGTGTCAGCAAACCAGCAACTAATGAAAAACTGTTCTTT

V gene: TRBV28
clone size: few
D gene: TRBD2
J gene: TRBJ2-1
CDR3 protein: CASTIAGHYNEQFF
CDR3 DNA: TGTGCCAGCACCATAGCGGGACACTACAATGAGCAGTTCTTC

V gene: TRBV2
clone size: many
D gene: TRBD2
J gene: TRBJ2-2
CDR3 protein: CASNLAGVGVSGELFF
CDR3 DNA: TGTGCCAGCAATTTAGCGGGAGTTGGTGTATCGGGGGAGCTGTTTTTT

V gene: TRBV20-1
clone size: many
D gene: TRBD2
J gene: TRBJ2-1
CDR3 protein: CSAIRTSVNEQFF
CDR3 DNA: TGCAGTGCTATACGGACTAGTGTCAATGAGCAGTTCTTC

V gene: TRBV2
clone size: many
D gene: TRBD2
J gene: TRBJ2-1
CDR3 protein: CASKVLAGGLHEQFF
CDR3 DNA: TGTGCCAGCAAGGTTTTAGCGGGAGGACTGCATGAGCAGTTCTTC

V gene: TRBV11-2
clone size: -
D gene: TRBD2
J gene: TRBJ2-5
CDR3 protein: CASSSQPSGRGKETQYF
CDR3 DNA: TGCGCCAGCAGCTCCCAACCTAGCGGGAGGGGGAAAGAGACCCAGTACTTC

V gene: TRBV5-4
clone size: few
D gene: TRBD2
J gene: TRBJ2-5
CDR3 protein: CASSLAGALQETQYF
CDR3 DNA: TGTGCCAGCAGTCTAGCGGGAGCTCTCCAAGAGACCCAGTACTTC

V gene: TRBV20-1
clone size: many
D gene: -
J gene: TRBJ2-1
CDR3 protein: CSAIVTSDSFYNEQFF
CDR3 DNA: TGCAGTGCTATAGTTACCTCCGACTCCTTCTACAATGAGCAGTTCTTC

V gene: TRBV5-1
clone size: many
D gene: -
J gene: TRBJ2-1
CDR3 protein: CASSAGQTYNEQFF
CDR3 DNA: TGCGCCAGCAGCGCCGGACAGACCTACAATGAGCAGTTCTTC

V gene: TRBV20-1
clone size: many
D gene: -
J gene: TRBJ1-4
CDR3 protein: CSAGGRRHEKLFF
CDR3 DNA: TGCAGTGCTGGTGGCAGGAGGCACGAAAAACTGTTTTTT

V gene: TRBV25-1
clone size: many
D gene: -
J gene: TRBJ2-1
CDR3 protein: CASSEGGGLGVTQVNEQFF
CDR3 DNA: TGTGCCAGCAGTGAGGGGGGGGGCTTGGGGGTAACTCAGGTAAATGAGCAGTTCTTC